This TCR beta chain was obtained from a study of blood T cell repertoires in COVID-19. The wider study: Nucleic acid was either cDNA or gDNA, and it came from T cells, B-cell-depleted T cells, or PBMCs.

Source study methods: Scientists estimated how many nucleated cells there were by amplifying reference gene primers. The method was immunoSEQ multiplex PCR; TCRdb's version includes in-frame clones alone and lacks a portion of them. V and J calls and clone size are those listed in that table; D and trimming were worked out from the DNA. The sample yields more than 50,000 clones, roughly four fifths seen once. The V gene lost 3 bases and the J gene lost 10 bases, with 12 bases spanning the gap. The germline V gene encodes CDR1 GTSNPN and CDR2 SVGIG (reference sequence). This CDR3 has 11 residues. The chain combines TRBV30 with TRBJ1-1; no firm D call. This clonotype was sampled from a woman aged 60-70 years with acute or convalescent COVID-19. Sequenced: peripheral blood. The CDR3 spells CAWRIREGAFF. The CDR3 DNA follows: TGTGCCTGGAGGATACGTGAGGGAGCTTTCTTT.